This T cell receptor beta chain was obtained from a study of vaccination effects on CD4 cells after COVID-19. Turning to this clone: Antigen specificity is unknown.

Culturing for 10 days preceded CD4+ T cell isolation. Vaccination of participants consisted of two doses of either the BNT162b2 or mRNA-1273 vaccine. Produced via immunoSEQ multiplex PCR; TCRdb's table is partial and in-frame only. The sample lists tens of thousands of clones, under 80% seen once, with 2% to 3% in the top ten. Germline values: CDR1 MNHNY, CDR2 SVGAGI (reference sequence). The CDR3 consists of 13 residues. Trimming cost V 5 bases and J 4 bases, with 11 bases left between them. The source of this sequence is a human donor who received a COVID-19 vaccine. This rearrangement joins TRBV6-6 to TRBJ1-2; TRBD1 is a possible D gene (5 bases). Material: CD4+ T cells from PBMCs cultured without peptide, obtained after COVID-19 vaccination. CDR3 region: CASSSHGGYGYTF. CDR3 nucleotide sequence: TGTGCCAGCAGTAGCCACGGGGGCTATGGCTACACCTTC.